This T cell receptor (beta chain) was identified in a study of molecular identifiers for immune sequencing clone quantification. The CDR3 has 16 residues. Trimming shortened V by 3 bases and J by 3 bases, and 14 bases separated the two germline ends. Germline CDR1 SGHDN, CDR2 FVKESK. Sorted cells numbering roughly 20,000 to 1,000,000, with 10%, 30% or 50% RNA, yielded the naive CD8 libraries. Making the bulk TCR libraries relied on previously described methods and listed TCR primers. TCRdb called the PCR reads again in MiXCR, with one record for every CDR3 protein. The top ten hold 2% to 2.5% of the sample, which has 10,000 or so distinct CDR3 sequences, over 15% seen once. Findings and caveats of the study: Highly expanded clone sizes could be underestimated through barcode sharing by identical TCR molecules. Jurkat TCR RNA spiked in from one cell reportedly remained identifiable amid approximately 970,000 naive cells.

In its sample, this clonotype is medium-sized (0.01 to 0.1%). Its specificity is unknown. Sequencing was done on a sample of naive CD8+ T cells from blood, with Jurkat cell RNA spiked in. Subset denoted: FACS-sorted CD8+CD4-CCR7+CD45RA+ naive T cells. This clonotype originated in a human donor in good health. Some libraries in this study had Jurkat cell RNA spiked in. The gene calls are TRBV14 and TRBJ2-2, with D tentatively TRBD1 or TRBD2 (5 bases each). CDR3 protein: CASSHEERGYTGELFF. The CDR3 DNA follows: TGTGCCAGCAGCCATGAGGAGAGGGGATACACCGGGGAGCTGTTTTTT.